This T cell receptor beta chain comes out of a study of cytomegalovirus exposure and HLA in healthy donors. The PCR made use of 60 Vbeta and 13 Jbeta primers. Repertoires were generated with immunoSEQ multiplex PCR, while TCRdb's copy carries only in-frame clones and drops some. This sample has about 170,000 clones, with 73% found just once. Trimming removed 4 bases from V and 5 bases from J; junction bases left unmatched: 9. Per germline, CDR1 SGHNT and CDR2 YYREEE (reference sequence). The length of the CDR3 is 15 residues. This clonotype was obtained from a woman younger than 35 in good health and CMV-seropositive. The chain combines TRBV5-4 with TRBJ2-5, with 9 bases identical to TRBD1. The sequenced sample consisted of PBMCs. The DNA of the CDR3 is TGTGCCAGCAGCCGTAGGACAGGGGAGGGGGAGACCCAGTACTTC. The encoded protein is CASSRRTGEGETQYF.